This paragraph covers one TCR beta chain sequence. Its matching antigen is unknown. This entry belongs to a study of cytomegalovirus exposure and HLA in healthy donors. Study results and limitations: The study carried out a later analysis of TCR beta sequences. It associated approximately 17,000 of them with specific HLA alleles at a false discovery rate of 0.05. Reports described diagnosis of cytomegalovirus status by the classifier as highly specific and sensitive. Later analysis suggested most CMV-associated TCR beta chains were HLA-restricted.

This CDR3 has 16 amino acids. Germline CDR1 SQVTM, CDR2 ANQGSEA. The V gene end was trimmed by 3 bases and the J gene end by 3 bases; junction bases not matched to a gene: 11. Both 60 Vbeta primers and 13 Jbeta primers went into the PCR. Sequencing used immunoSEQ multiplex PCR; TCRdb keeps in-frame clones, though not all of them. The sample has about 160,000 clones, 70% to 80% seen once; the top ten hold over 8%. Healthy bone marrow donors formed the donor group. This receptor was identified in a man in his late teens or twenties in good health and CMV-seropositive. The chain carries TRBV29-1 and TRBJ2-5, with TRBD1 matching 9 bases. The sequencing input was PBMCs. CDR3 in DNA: TGCAGCGTTGAGGGAGATGGGGACAGGGTCAAAGAGACCCAGTACTTC. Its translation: CSVEGDGDRVKETQYF.